These T cell receptor beta chains were read from a single sample in a study of T-cell reconstitution after alpha-beta-depleted transplantation in children. MiXCR, run by TCRdb on the PCR reads, gives a single entry per CDR3 protein. The data show 500,000 or so distinct CDR3 sequences, 32% seen once. Sample: PBMCs from the stem cell graft donor, taken from the stem cell graft. Source of these receptors: a human donor who donated a stem cell graft to a child with aplastic anemia. CDR3s include the opening cysteine and the closing phenylalanine or tryptophan. The D gene is left open where the match is weak. Size is stated for part of the rows, as once, few or many counts, or as a class when the clone is expanded.

TRBD2,TRBV30,TRBJ2-3,few,TGTGCCTGGAGCCCCCTGGGACTAGCGGGAGATACGCAGTATTTT,CAWSPLGLAGDTQYF
NA,TRBV12-3/TRBV12-4,TRBJ1-1,NA,TGTGCCAGCAGGGGTAAAATCACTGAAGCTTTCTTT,CASRGKITEAFF
NA,TRBV12-3/TRBV12-4,TRBJ2-5,NA,TGTGCCAGCAGTTTAGCGTCAAGTCAAGAGACCCAGTACTTC,CASSLASSQETQYF
TRBD1,TRBV7-8,TRBJ2-2,NA,TGTGCCAGCAGGGGACACCCCGGGACAGGATCTCCCGGGGAGCTGTTTTTT,CASRGHPGTGSPGELFF
NA,TRBV11-2,TRBJ2-7,once,TGTGCCAGCAGCTTAGGTTCGGGGCCTTTGTACTTC,CASSLGSGPLYF
TRBD2,TRBV7-2,TRBJ2-1,few,TGTGCCAGCAGCTTAGCAGCGGGAGTACAGTACAATGAGCAGTTCTTC,CASSLAAGVQYNEQFF
TRBD1,TRBV18,TRBJ1-1,NA,TGTGCCAGTCACAAAGACGACAGGGGGGCTGAAGCTTTCTTT,CASHKDDRGAEAFF
NA,TRBV7-2,TRBJ1-5,NA,TGTGCCAGCAGTCCCGGCCCGGGTAATAGCAATCAGGCCCAGCATTTT,CASSPGPGNSNQAQHF
NA,TRBV6-1,TRBJ1-1,NA,TGTGCCAGCAGTCCCCGGTTTCGGGACACTGAAGCTTTCTTT,CASSPRFRDTEAFF
NA,TRBV27,TRBJ1-2,NA,TGTGCCAGCAGTTTAGAGGTCGGGGCTGCTTTCTATGGCTACACCTTC,CASSLEVGAAFYGYTF
NA,TRBV7-2,TRBJ1-1,NA,TGTGCCAGCAGCCAAGGGACGGTTAAGCGGTCTGAAGCTTTCTTT,CASSQGTVKRSEAFF
NA,TRBV4-3,TRBJ1-5,few,TGCGCCAGCAGCCAAGATCCCTCGAGCGGCCGGGTTCCCCATCAGCCCCAGCATTTT,CASSQDPSSGRVPHQPQHF
TRBD2,TRBV4-3,TRBJ2-3,NA,TGCGCCAGCAGCCCCCAGAGGTCGCGGGGGTACGCAGATACGCAGTATTTT,CASSPQRSRGYADTQYF
TRBD1,TRBV29-1,TRBJ2-1,few,TGCAGCGTTATCTGGACAGGGGGCTATGAGCAGTTCTTC,CSVIWTGGYEQFF
NA,TRBV5-5,TRBJ1-1,NA,TGTGCCAGCAGCTTGATGGGTGGTGAAGCTTTCTTT,CASSLMGGEAFF
NA,TRBV12-3/TRBV12-4,TRBJ2-3,NA,TGTGCCAGCAGCTTTAGCGGAACCAGCACAGATACGCAGTATTTT,CASSFSGTSTDTQYF
NA,TRBV7-9,TRBJ2-1,few,TGTGCCAGCAGCCCCTGGACTGGGAATGAGCAGTTCTTC,CASSPWTGNEQFF
NA,TRBV29-1,TRBJ1-1,few,TGCAGCGTGGGAAGGAGATTGAACACTGAAGCTTTCTTT,CSVGRRLNTEAFF
NA,TRBV5-1,TRBJ2-1,NA,TGCGCCAGCAGCTTGGTTTGGGATCCCTACAATGAGCAGTTCTTC,CASSLVWDPYNEQFF
TRBD1,TRBV7-6,TRBJ1-5,few,TGTGCCAGCAGCTCGGGACAGGGGACTGAGCCCCAGCATTTT,CASSSGQGTEPQHF
TRBD2,TRBV29-1,TRBJ2-1,NA,TGCAGCGTTGGGACTAGCGGGACGAGCTCCTACAATGAGCAGTTCTTC,CSVGTSGTSSYNEQFF
TRBD1,TRBV19,TRBJ1-4,NA,TGTGCCAGTAACCAGCGGGACAGGGGCGCCGGAAAGGGAAAACTGTTTTTT,CASNQRDRGAGKGKLFF
TRBD2,TRBV27,TRBJ2-3,NA,TGTGCCAGCGGGGGGGTACCTACAGATACGCAGTATTTT,CASGGVPTDTQYF
NA,TRBV12-3/TRBV12-4,TRBJ2-5,NA,TGTGCCAGCAGTTCGGACGAACAGCCACAAGAGACCCAGTACTTC,CASSSDEQPQETQYF
NA,TRBV12-3/TRBV12-4,TRBJ2-3,NA,TGTGCCAGCAGTTTACGGCAGTCATACGATACGCAGTATTTT,CASSLRQSYDTQYF
TRBD1,TRBV29-1,TRBJ1-1,NA,TGCAGCGCTGGGGTTATACAGGGGGACACTGAAGCTTTCTTT,CSAGVIQGDTEAFF
TRBD1,TRBV25-1,TRBJ2-5,NA,TGTGCCAGCAGTGATTCCCTGGACAGGAGGAGAGAGACCCAGTACTTC,CASSDSLDRRRETQYF
NA,TRBV29-1,TRBJ2-1,many,TGCAGCGTTGGGGTGTGGCTAGCAGACAATGAGCAGTTCTTC,CSVGVWLADNEQFF
TRBD1,TRBV29-1,TRBJ2-1,few,TGCAGCGTTTGGACAGGGGGCGATGAGCAGTTCTTC,CSVWTGGDEQFF
TRBD2,TRBV15,TRBJ2-3,NA,TGTGCCACCAGCAGAGGCCCGCGGGAGGGCACAGATACGCAGTATTTT,CATSRGPREGTDTQYF
TRBD2,TRBV5-1,TRBJ2-1,few,TGCGCCAGCAGCTCCGGACTAGCCCTCAGCTCCTACAATGAGCAGTTCTTC,CASSSGLALSSYNEQFF
TRBD1,TRBV9,TRBJ2-5,NA,TGTGCCAGCAGCGTAGAGACAGGGCGAGAGACCCAGTACTTC,CASSVETGRETQYF
NA,TRBV12-3/TRBV12-4,TRBJ2-1,NA,TGTGCCAGCAGTTTAGAACTTACGGCGGGTGCAGGTATCGATGAGCAGTTCTTC,CASSLELTAGAGIDEQFF
NA,TRBV29-1,TRBJ2-1,few,TGCAGCGCCGAGGGCCTAGGCGGCATTGAGCAGTTCTTC,CSAEGLGGIEQFF
TRBD1,TRBV27,TRBJ2-2,few,TGTGCCAGCAGTTTATCTCCGACAGGGGCAACCGGGGAGCTGTTTTTT,CASSLSPTGATGELFF
NA,TRBV5-1,TRBJ2-7,NA,TGCGCCAGCAAAACAGGGCCCGCCACCTACGAGCAGTACTTC,CASKTGPATYEQYF
TRBD1,TRBV12-3/TRBV12-4,TRBJ1-1,NA,TGTGCCAGCAGTCGCCGGACAGGGGGTGGGAACACTGAAGCTTTCTTT,CASSRRTGGGNTEAFF
NA,TRBV12-3/TRBV12-4,TRBJ1-1,NA,TGTGCCAGCAGCCCTTCCTACCCCTTGAACACTGAAGCTTTCTTT,CASSPSYPLNTEAFF
TRBD1,TRBV12-3/TRBV12-4,TRBJ2-5,NA,TGTGCCAGCAGTTTAAAGACAGGGCGAGAGACCCAGTACTTC,CASSLKTGRETQYF